Following are 22 T cell receptor beta chains from one sample sequenced in a study of T cells in localized non-small cell lung cancer. Sequencing was performed with immunoSEQ multiplex PCR; in TCRdb, only in-frame clones are kept and a portion is missing. Found here are about 16,000 clones, 89% of them singletons; the top ten hold 27%. This specimen consisted of peripheral blood, obtained before any cancer treatment. These receptors all come from a female donor of 60 years or more with stage III squamous cell lung carcinoma.

This chain links TRBV6-4 with TRBJ1-3; the D is unclear. V lost 5 bases and J 0 bases, leaving 5 bases between the germline ends. This CDR3 is 13 amino acids long. Germline lookup yields CDR1 MRHNA and CDR2 SNTAGT. The CDR3 DNA is TGTGCCAGCAGTCCATCCTCTGGAAACACCATATATTTT. This translates into CASSPSSGNTIYF.

The chain carries TRBV7-8 and TRBJ2-2, with D maybe TRBD1 (6 bases). The V gene's germline CDR1 is SGHVS and CDR2 FQNEAQ. The CDR3 contains 16 residues. V was trimmed by 2 bases and J by 7 bases, leaving 17 bases between them. The CDR3 coding sequence is TGTGCCAGCAGCTTACCCCCCCAGACAGGCATCGGGGAGCTGTTTTTT. It specifies CASSLPPQTGIGELFF.

CDR3 sequence (DNA): TGTGCCAGCAGTTTCTCGTGGGGCCAGCCAAATGAAAAACTGTTTTTT. It translates to CASSFSWGQPNEKLFF. V gene TRBV27 combines with J gene TRBJ1-4; possibly TRBD1 for D (5 bases). The germline gives CDR1 MNHEY, CDR2 SMNVEV (reference sequence). The CDR3 has 16 amino acids. V was clipped by 3 bases and J by 5 bases, with 16 bases between them.

The gene calls are TRBV6-1 and TRBJ1-1; no firm D call. Germline V gene lookup returns CDR1 MNHNS and CDR2 SASEGT. Between the trimmed V and J ends, which lost 8 bases and 3 bases, there was a span of 13 bases. This CDR3 is built from 13 residues. This CDR3 reads CASRLSKDTEAFF. CDR3 nucleotides: TGTGCCAGCCGGTTGAGCAAAGACACTGAAGCTTTCTTT.

This rearrangement joins TRBV6-9 to TRBJ2-7; TRBD1 aligns across 12 bases. The V segment lost 6 bases and the J segment 5 bases; nucleotides outside the gene matches: 8. The CDR3 loop spans 15 amino acids. From germline, CDR1 is MNHGY and CDR2 SVAAGI. Written as DNA, the CDR3 is TGTGCCAGCAGACCCCGGGACAGGGGGCTCCACGAGCAGTACTTC. Translated, it gives CASRPRDRGLHEQYF.

The chain links TRBV28 to TRBJ1-1; weak D call: TRBD1 (5 bases). The V end lost 7 bases, the J end lost 5 bases, and 20 bases lay between the germline ends. CDR1 MDHEN and CDR2 SYDVKM come from the germline V gene. The CDR3 length is 15 residues. CDR3 loop: CASIFTGSGLTEAFF. CDR3 sequence (DNA): TGTGCCAGCATTTTTACCGGGTCGGGACTTACTGAAGCTTTCTTT.

As DNA, the CDR3 is TGTGCCAGCAGCCCCGGACAGAGCACAGATACGCAGTATTTT. It encodes CASSPGQSTDTQYF. V gene TRBV7-2 combines with J gene TRBJ2-3; tentative D call: TRBD1 (6 bases). The CDR3 runs to 14 residues. Between the trimmed V and J ends, which lost 5 bases and 0 bases, there was a span of 9 bases. From germline, CDR1 is SGHTA and CDR2 FQGNSA.

This chain connects TRBV6-1 to TRBJ2-7; D is undetermined. The CDR3 spans 15 residues. CDR1 is MNHNS and CDR2 is SASEGT in the germline V gene. V was clipped by 2 bases and J by 5 bases, with 16 bases between them. The DNA for the CDR3 is TGTGCCAGCAGTGAACTAAGGAACCCTGTCCACGAGCAGTACTTC. Residues: CASSELRNPVHEQYF.

This clone was recorded once. This chain connects TRBV6-5 to TRBJ1-2; 12 bases agree with TRBD1. V lost 4 bases to trimming and J lost 4 bases; unmatched junction nucleotides: 4. There are 15 residues in the CDR3. CDR1 is MNHEY and CDR2 is SVGAGI in the germline V gene. DNA of the CDR3: TGTGCCAGCAGTTTGGGACAGGGGGCTGGCTATGGCTACACCTTC. Translating it yields CASSLGQGAGYGYTF.

The chain recombines TRBV14 with TRBJ2-5, with TRBD2 matching over 8 bases. V gave up 4 bases and J gave up 1 base; unmatched junction bases: 2. Looked up from germline, CDR1 is SGHDN and CDR2 is FVKESK. This CDR3 has 14 residues. CDR3 sequence: CASSRLASQETQYF. CDR3 nucleotide sequence: TGTGCCAGCAGCCGACTAGCGAGCCAAGAGACCCAGTACTTC. The whole variable domain, remainder taken from reference TRBV14 and TRBJ2-5, is EAGVTQFPSHSVIEKGQTVTLRCDPISGHDNLYWYRRVMGKEIKFLLHFVKESKQDESGMPNNRFLAERTGGTYSTLKVQPAELEDSGVYFCASSRLASQETQYFGPGTRLLVL.

Worth noting for this clone: A junction boundary mismatches the germline segment, possibly from a read error. V and J are TRBV19 and TRBJ2-1, with 8 bases identical to TRBD1. The germline V gene encodes CDR1 LNHDA and CDR2 SQIVND (reference sequence). The CDR3 totals 15 residues. This chain's CDR3 is CASRIGQGLDNEQFF. The DNA of the CDR3 is TGTGCCAGTAGAATAGGACAGGGACTCGACAATGAGCAGTTCTTC.

The V call is TRBV18, the J call TRBJ2-7; TRBD1 aligns across 10 bases. This CDR3 spans 13 amino acids. From germline, CDR1 is KGHSH and CDR2 LQKENI. V was pared by 10 bases and J by 3 bases, with 6 bases of the junction left unmatched. CDR3: CATGTGVDYEQYF. In nucleotides, the CDR3 is TGTGCCACCGGGACAGGGGTCGACTACGAGCAGTACTTC.

This clone was recorded only once. This rearrangement joins TRBV5-1 to TRBJ2-3; no reliable D call. This CDR3 region has 15 residues. The germline V gene encodes CDR1 SGHRS and CDR2 YFSETQ. The V gene lost 4 bases and the J gene lost 0 bases, with 12 bases spanning the gap. Written as DNA, the CDR3 is TGCGCCAGCAGCCTACGAACGCCTAGCACAGATACGCAGTATTTT. Its translation is CASSLRTPSTDTQYF.

V is TRBV9 and J is TRBJ1-2, with D unclear. V shed 0 bases and J shed 4 bases, with 10 bases lying between them. CDR1 is SGDLS and CDR2 is YYNGEE in the germline V gene. The CDR3 sequence is 14 residues long. CDR3 amino acids: CASSVVAVPYGYTF. CDR3 coding DNA: TGTGCCAGCAGCGTAGTTGCAGTTCCCTATGGCTACACCTTC.

The chain has TRBV5-4 and TRBJ1-4, with no clear D. The V and J ends lost 4 bases and 0 bases respectively, with 7 bases between them. This CDR3 is 14 amino acids long. Germline V gene sequence: CDR1 SGHNT, CDR2 YYREEE (reference sequence). The chain's CDR3 is CASSRGATNEKLFF. The CDR3 region has the DNA TGTGCCAGCAGCCGAGGTGCAACTAATGAAAAACTGTTTTTT.

The V and J genes are TRBV30 and TRBJ2-7; D possibly corresponds to TRBD2 (6 bases). V lost 5 bases, J lost 3 bases, and 14 bases lay in between. The CDR3 extends over 13 amino acids. Germline lookup yields CDR1 GTSNPN and CDR2 SVGIG (reference sequence). The CDR3 region has the DNA TGTGCCTGGGGACGGGGGACCTACTACGAGCAGTACTTC. Its translation: CAWGRGTYYEQYF.

The rearrangement uses TRBV7-2 and TRBJ1-4; a possible D gene is TRBD1 (5 bases). The ends were cut back, 3 bases at V and 7 bases at J, with 12 bases in the middle. The CDR3 totals 14 residues. Germline-derived CDR1 and CDR2 are SGHTA and FQGNSA. The chain's CDR3 is CASSFRDESEKLFF. CDR3 DNA: TGTGCCAGCAGCTTCAGGGACGAAAGTGAAAAACTGTTTTTT.

The chain carries TRBV6-1 and TRBJ2-7, with 7 nucleotides matching TRBD1. Germline CDR1 and CDR2: MNHNS and SASEGT. J lost 5 bases, V lost 4 bases, and 5 bases had no gene match. This CDR3 region has 13 residues. The CDR3 loop is CASSVRGKDEQYF. CDR3 DNA sequence: TGTGCCAGCAGTGTCAGGGGGAAGGACGAGCAGTACTTC.

The chain carries TRBV11-1 and TRBJ2-1, with unresolved D. Per the germline V gene, CDR1 is SGHAT and CDR2 is FQDESV (reference sequence). The CDR3 contains 14 residues. V was shortened by 3 bases and J by 9 bases, with 15 bases between the two germline ends. The CDR3 DNA sequence: TGTGCCAGCAGCTTTACGGGCGAGGTAGGTGAGCAGTTCTTC. The encoded protein is CASSFTGEVGEQFF.

The chain recombines TRBV5-8 with TRBJ1-5; D is unclear. V lost 2 bases and J lost 1, with 7 bases in between. The CDR3 is made up of 14 amino acids. Germline V gives CDR1 SGHTS, CDR2 YDEGEE. The CDR3 DNA follows: TGTGCCAGCAGCTTCTTTCGAAGCAATCAGCCCCAGCATTTT. It codes for CASSFFRSNQPQHF.

The rearrangement links TRBV11-2 to TRBJ2-2, with 8 bases identical to TRBD2. The CDR3 length is 17 residues. The V gene end was trimmed by 0 bases and the J gene end by 3 bases; junction bases not matched to a gene: 6. The V gene's germline CDR1 is SGHAT and CDR2 FQNNGV. In nucleotides, the CDR3 is TGTGCCAGCAGCTTAGATTGGGTAGCGGGGTACACCGGGGAGCTGTTTTTT. Its protein product is CASSLDWVAGYTGELFF.

V usage is TRBV11-2 and J usage is TRBJ2-7; either TRBD1 or TRBD2 may supply D (5 bases each). V gave up 2 bases and J gave up 0 bases, with 11 bases separating them. CDR1 is SGHAT, CDR2 FQNNGV, per germline. The CDR3 runs to 15 residues. The CDR3: CASSLSGTSSYEQYF. In DNA form, the CDR3 reads TGTGCCAGCAGCTTATCGGGGACCAGCTCCTACGAGCAGTACTTC.